This entry lists 27 T cell receptor beta chains sequenced from one sample in a study of graft-versus-host responses after intestinal transplantation. Assay: immunoSEQ multiplex PCR; the TCRdb copy retains only in-frame clones and omits some. The profile shows around 69,000 clones, 85% to 90% of them singletons. Their antigens remain unidentified. Here the sequenced sample was unstimulated CD8+ T cells sorted from spleen or lymph node cells, taken before transplant. The receptors come from a human donor who was the organ donor for an intestinal transplant.

This chain joins TRBV5-4 and TRBJ1-5; a possible D gene is TRBD1 (5 bases). Between the trimmed V and J ends, which lost 3 bases and 3 bases, there was a span of 22 bases. CDR1 is SGHNT, CDR2 YYREEE, per germline (reference sequence). There are 18 residues in the CDR3. The CDR3: CASSSEPGQNPYNQPQHF. The CDR3 DNA reads TGTGCCAGCAGCTCCGAGCCTGGACAAAACCCCTACAATCAGCCCCAGCATTTT.

This rearrangement joins TRBV27 to TRBJ2-1, with 8 nucleotides matching TRBD1. The V gene end was trimmed by 6 bases and the J gene end by 3 bases; junction bases not matched to a gene: 13. The CDR3 extends over 17 amino acids. Germline V CDR1 and CDR2: MNHEY, SMNVEV (reference sequence). CDR3 in amino acids: CASRGDRGSFDYNEQFF. The CDR3 nucleotides read TGTGCCAGCAGGGGAGACAGGGGCTCTTTCGACTACAATGAGCAGTTCTTC.

The count of this clone is one. J is TRBJ2-5 and V is TRBV28; unclear D gene. V was trimmed by 7 bases and J by 0 bases, leaving 15 bases between them. This CDR3 region has 15 residues. Germline loops: CDR1 MDHEN, CDR2 SYDVKM. This chain's CDR3 is CASTFPVPYQETQYF. In DNA, the CDR3 is TGTGCCAGCACTTTTCCTGTTCCGTACCAAGAGACCCAGTACTTC.

This sequence joins TRBV13 and TRBJ2-1; 9 bases agree with TRBD2. Germline CDR1 is PRHDT and CDR2 is FYEKMQ (reference sequence). V gave up 5 bases and J gave up 7 bases; unmatched junction bases: 15. CDR3 size: 17 residues. The CDR3 bases are TGTGCCAGCAGCCCAAGGGGGAGCGGGGGGCCGGGAAATGAGCAGTTCTTC. Its protein is CASSPRGSGGPGNEQFF. The whole variable domain, remainder taken from reference TRBV13 and TRBJ2-1, is AAGVIQSPRHLIKEKRETATLKCYPIPRHDTVYWYQQGPGQDPQFLISFYEKMQSDKGSIPDRFSAQQFSDYHSELNMSSLELGDSALYFCASSPRGSGGPGNEQFFGPGTRLTVL.

In this sample, this clone turned up once. The chain joins TRBV14 to TRBJ1-2; a weak D match, TRBD1 (6 bases). Germline loops: CDR1 SGHDN, CDR2 FVKESK. Deletions cut 0 bases from V and 8 bases from J, with 10 bases between. The CDR3 covers 13 residues. The CDR3 spells CASSQDWTDGYTF. The CDR3 DNA reads TGTGCCAGCAGCCAAGATTGGACAGACGGCTACACCTTC.

The genes are TRBV13 and TRBJ2-7, with D perhaps matching TRBD1 (5 bases). The V gene's germline CDR1 is PRHDT and CDR2 FYEKMQ (reference sequence). The V gene lost 3 bases and the J gene lost 3 bases, with 12 bases spanning the gap. This CDR3 contains 14 residues. The CDR3 protein is CASSFGRQYYEQYV. The DNA of the CDR3 is TGTGCCAGCAGCTTCGGTCGACAGTACTACGAGCAGTACGTC.

V is TRBV19 and J is TRBJ1-5; 11 bases line up with TRBD1. The germline CDR1 and CDR2 sequences are LNHDA and SQIVND (reference sequence). V trimming: 5 bases; J trimming: 2 bases; junction bases outside the gene matches: 2. The CDR3 contains 15 residues. CDR3 residues: CASSAGQGGNQPQHF. The CDR3 DNA follows: TGTGCCAGTAGTGCGGGACAGGGGGGCAATCAGCCCCAGCATTTT.

The chain uses TRBV19 and TRBJ1-1; no firm D call. The V gene lost 1 base and the J gene lost 1 base, with 7 bases spanning the gap. The CDR3 covers 14 residues. Per germline, CDR1 LNHDA and CDR2 SQIVND (reference sequence). The CDR3 nucleotides are TGTGCCAGTAGTATAGTTCCAGGGAACACTGAAGCTTTCTTT. As protein: CASSIVPGNTEAFF.

The V and J genes are TRBV5-4 and TRBJ2-1; 7 bases match TRBD2. CDR1 is SGHNT and CDR2 is YYREEE in the germline V gene (reference sequence). With V trimmed by 6 bases and J by 5 bases, 14 bases remained unmatched. The CDR3 totals 16 residues. Written as DNA, the CDR3 is TGTGCCAGCAACAAACCTACCGGGACTAAACACAATGAGCAGTTCTTC. The encoded protein is CASNKPTGTKHNEQFF.

This clone was detected once. J is TRBJ1-4 and V is TRBV5-5; D gene uncertain. Trimming pared 0 bases from V and 4 bases from J, leaving 10 bases between. Germline V CDR1 and CDR2: SGHKS, YYEKEE (reference sequence). This CDR3 is built from 15 residues. The CDR3 sequence is CASSLDSKINEKLFF. The CDR3 DNA reads as TGTGCCAGCAGCTTGGATAGCAAAATTAATGAAAAACTGTTTTTT.

The chain links TRBV5-4 to TRBJ1-5; tentatively, D is TRBD1 (5 bases). The V and J ends lost 4 bases and 0 bases respectively, with 20 bases between them. CDR1 and CDR2 from the germline V gene are SGHNT and YYREEE (reference sequence). CDR3 length: 18 residues. As DNA, the CDR3 is TGTGCCAGCAGCCGCGGTTGGGGGGGGGATGATAGCAATCAGCCCCAGCATTTT. Its translation: CASSRGWGGDDSNQPQHF.

The chain uses TRBV23-1 and TRBJ2-1; D may be TRBD1 (5 bases). TRBV23-1 counts as an open reading frame of uncertain function. V was trimmed by 2 bases and J by 6 bases, leaving 5 bases between them. This CDR3 region has 12 residues. The CDR3: CASSQRGNEQFF. CDR3 sequence (DNA): TGCGCCAGCAGTCAAAGGGGCAATGAGCAGTTCTTC.

V and J are TRBV2 and TRBJ1-3; 8 bases match TRBD1. This CDR3 is 15 amino acids long. V gave up 10 bases and J gave up 1 base; unmatched junction bases: 9. The germline gives CDR1 SNHLY, CDR2 FYNNEI. The CDR3, as DNA: TGTGCCACCAACCCAGGGACAGGATCTGGAAACACCATATATTTT. This sequence encodes CATNPGTGSGNTIYF.

The J gene is TRBJ2-3, the V gene TRBV5-4, with 12 bases aligning to TRBD2. V was pared by 4 bases and J by 4 bases, with 7 bases of the junction left unmatched. The CDR3 is made up of 16 amino acids. Germline assignment: CDR1 SGHNT and CDR2 YYREEE (reference sequence). The chain's CDR3 is CASSDGLAGLSDTQYF. CDR3 DNA sequence: TGTGCCAGCAGCGACGGACTAGCGGGGCTCTCAGATACGCAGTATTTT.

This clone was picked up one time. The CDR3, as DNA: TGTGCCAGCATTTGGACAGCCTCCTCGGGAGATACGCAGTATTTT. Translated, it gives CASIWTASSGDTQYF. V and J are TRBV2 and TRBJ2-3; TRBD1 might be the D (6 bases). Trimming removed 7 bases from V and 5 bases from J, with 19 bases in between. The CDR3 runs to 15 residues. CDR1 SNHLY and CDR2 FYNNEI come from the germline V gene.

This chain links TRBV27 with TRBJ1-1, with a tentative D call TRBD1 (5 bases). Germline CDR1 reads MNHEY; CDR2 reads SMNVEV (reference sequence). There are 15 residues in the CDR3. Trimming took off 0 bases at V and 5 bases at J, with 13 bases between the two ends. CDR3 in amino acids: CASSLSNGGRTEAFF. The CDR3 coding sequence is TGTGCCAGCAGTTTATCGAACGGGGGGAGGACTGAAGCTTTCTTT.

This chain joins TRBV18 and TRBJ2-7, with 8 bases that match TRBD1. The CDR3 runs to 17 residues. Germline values: CDR1 KGHSH, CDR2 LQKENI. V trimming: 3 bases; J trimming: 2 bases; junction bases outside the gene matches: 12. The CDR3 is CASSPIPGQGETYEQYV. CDR3 coding DNA: TGTGCCAGCTCACCGATACCCGGACAGGGAGAGACCTACGAGCAGTACGTC.

V and J are TRBV13 and TRBJ2-3; TRBD1 matches 10 bases. V trimming: 0 bases; J trimming: 5 bases; junction bases outside the gene matches: 5. The CDR3 length is 16 residues. From germline, CDR1 is PRHDT and CDR2 FYEKMQ (reference sequence). The CDR3 sequence: CASSLGTGGWKDTQYF. In nucleotides, the CDR3 is TGTGCCAGCAGCTTAGGGACAGGGGGCTGGAAAGATACGCAGTATTTT.

This clone has just one count. This chain joins TRBV4-2 and TRBJ1-2; TRBD1 might be the D (6 bases). The CDR3 covers 18 residues. The V gene's germline CDR1 is LGHNA and CDR2 YNFKEQ. Trimming left V 0 bases short and J 5 bases short, with 22 bases between. The DNA of the CDR3 is TGTGCCAGCAGCCAAGAGATCCTTCAACAGGGTAAAAGATATGGCTACACCTTC. Protein: CASSQEILQQGKRYGYTF.

The rearrangement joins TRBV28 to TRBJ2-7, with D possibly matching TRBD1 (5 bases). The germline V and J ends were trimmed by 5 bases and 3 bases, with 20 bases remaining between them. CDR1 and CDR2 from the germline V gene are MDHEN and SYDVKM. The CDR3 is made up of 16 amino acids. CDR3 sequence: CASSRWLPPQGYEQYV. The CDR3 DNA follows: TGTGCCAGCAGTCGTTGGCTCCCCCCCCAGGGCTACGAGCAGTACGTC.

The chain joins TRBV7-9 to TRBJ1-2, with a possible D match to TRBD1 (5 bases). V lost 5 bases, J lost 0 bases, and 13 bases lay in between. The CDR3 is made up of 15 amino acids. Germline assignment: CDR1 SEHNR and CDR2 FQNEAQ (reference sequence). For the CDR3, the DNA is TGTGCCAGCAGCCTCCCAGACAGCCCTAACTATGGCTACACCTTC. This codes for CASSLPDSPNYGYTF.

This rearrangement joins TRBV27 to TRBJ2-3, with 7 bases lining up with TRBD2. Trimming at V came to 3 bases and at J to 1 base, leaving 7 bases not matched to a gene. Germline values: CDR1 MNHEY, CDR2 SMNVEV (reference sequence). CDR3 length equals 16 residues. CDR3 nucleotide sequence: TGTGCCAGCAGTTTGGCCGGACTAGGAGGCACAGATACGCAGTATTTT. Encoded protein: CASSLAGLGGTDTQYF.

CDR3 protein: CASSLGYRDRVNNEQFF. The CDR3 bases are TGTGCCAGCAGCTTGGGCTACCGGGACAGGGTTAACAATGAGCAGTTCTTC. This chain connects TRBV5-4 to TRBJ2-1; TRBD1 matches at 9 bases. V lost 0 bases to trimming and J lost 5 bases; unmatched junction nucleotides: 9. Per germline, CDR1 SGHNT and CDR2 YYREEE (reference sequence). CDR3 length: 17 residues.

The chain is built from TRBV7-9 and TRBJ2-3, with 14 bases aligning to TRBD2. V trimming: 8 bases; J trimming: 3 bases; junction bases outside the gene matches: 13. Germline V lookup: CDR1 SEHNR, CDR2 FQNEAQ (reference sequence). The CDR3 length is 18 residues. The CDR3 DNA sequence: TGTGCCAGCTCTCTTCCGGGACTAGCGGGGGAACCGACAGATACGCAGTATTTT. Protein: CASSLPGLAGEPTDTQYF.

This rearrangement joins TRBV6-1 to TRBJ2-1, with 11 bases fitting TRBD1. Germline values: CDR1 MNHNS, CDR2 SASEGT. The CDR3 is 15 amino acids. V gave up 7 bases and J gave up 6 bases; unmatched junction bases: 8. Here the CDR3 DNA reads TGTGCCAGCACTATAAGGACAGGGGGCGGCAATGAGCAGTTCTTC. Translating it yields CASTIRTGGGNEQFF.

The chain carries TRBV7-2 and TRBJ1-2, with D hard to call. The CDR3 runs 15 residues. The ends were cut back, 2 bases at V and 0 bases at J, with 10 bases in the middle. From germline, CDR1 is SGHTA and CDR2 FQGNSA. This CDR3 is CASSLRTETNYGYTF. The CDR3, as DNA: TGTGCCAGCAGCTTACGGACTGAGACTAACTATGGCTACACCTTC.

This sequence joins TRBV28 and TRBJ2-1; D is undetermined. V dropped 4 bases and J dropped 0 bases, with 16 bases sitting between them. This CDR3 comprises 17 residues. Germline V gene lookup returns CDR1 MDHEN and CDR2 SYDVKM. CDR3 amino acids: CASSSSRSASSYNEQFF. The CDR3 DNA follows: TGTGCCAGCAGTTCTTCTAGGAGCGCGAGCTCCTACAATGAGCAGTTCTTC.